The rows below give T cell receptor beta chains drawn from one sample of a study of CD8+CD57+ T cells in acquired aplastic anemia. TCRdb analysed the reads with MiXCR anew, one entry per CDR3 protein. The sample lists 200,000 to 300,000 distinct CDR3 sequences, 65% to 90% occurring once. Sequencing input: sorted CD4+, CD8+, or CD8+CD57+ T cells (not recorded which) from PBMCs. The receptors derive from a human donor with aplastic anemia. The CDR3 runs from the conserved cysteine through the conserved F or W. Fields, in order: D gene, clone size, J gene, V gene, CDR3 protein, CDR3 DNA. A D gene is named only where the DNA matches it firmly. Only part of the rows carry a size: once, few, many, or a class if the clone is expanded.

. | . | TRBJ1-2 | TRBV7-8 | CASSLAGDGDAQYYTF | TGTGCCAGCAGCTTAGCGGGAGACGGCGATGCGCAGTATTACACCTTC
. | once | TRBJ2-3 | TRBV9 | CASSRGPDHRGADF | TGTGCCAGCAGCCGGGGGCCAGATCACCGGGGAGCTGATTTT
. | . | TRBJ2-1 | TRBV7-9 | CASSSRGSSPSDAQFF | TGTGCCAGCAGCTCCCGGGGCAGTTCTCCAAGCGATGCGCAGTTCTTC
. | . | TRBJ1-6 | TRBV11-3 | CASSLDLTVESPLHF | TGTGCCAGCAGCTTAGATCTGACAGTGGAGTCACCCCTCCACTTT
TRBD1 | few | TRBJ1-2 | TRBV6-5 | CASSQGGALLGYTF | TGTGCCAGCAGCCAGGGGGGCGCGTTGCTTGGCTACACCTTC
. | . | TRBJ1-1 | TRBV20-1 | CTVSGASAGVF | TGCACCGTATCGGGGGCTAGCGCTGGGGTCTTT
TRBD1 | few | TRBJ1-1 | TRBV2 | CASSNRQGNTEAFF | TGTGCCAGCAGTAACAGACAGGGAAACACTGAAGCTTTCTTT
. | few | TRBJ1-6 | TRBV7-2 | CASSSQGNNSPLHF | TGTGCCAGCAGCTCCCAGGGTAATAATTCACCCCTCCACTTT
. | . | TRBJ1-1 | TRBV5-6 | CASSFRTGLGEAFF | TGTGCCAGCAGCTTTAGAACAGGGCTCGGTGAAGCTTTCTTT
. | . | TRBJ2-1 | TRBV5-4 | CASSFTSGEQFF | TGTGCCAGCAGCTTTACTAGTGGTGAGCAGTTCTTC
TRBD2 | . | TRBJ2-7 | TRBV19 | CASSLTSGGYEQYF | TGTGCCAGTAGCCTGACTAGCGGGGGTTACGAGCAGTACTTC
. | . | TRBJ1-6 | TRBV6-1 | CASRISGSNSPLHF | TGTGCCAGCAGAATCTCAGGGAGCAATTCACCCCTCCACTTT
. | . | TRBJ2-3 | TRBV7-9 | CASGDGGSGRQYF | TGTGCCAGCGGGGACGGGGGAAGCGGTAGGCAGTATTTT
. | . | TRBJ1-1 | TRBV7-2 | CASSLVPANEQFFFF | TGTGCCAGCAGCTTAGTTCCTGCTAATGAGCAGTTCTTTTTCTTT
. | . | TRBJ1-2 | TRBV9 | CASSAEGDPKDGYTF | TGTGCCAGCAGCGCCGAGGGGGACCCGAAAGATGGCTACACCTTC
. | . | TRBJ1-5 | TRBV9 | CASSARTAGEEPQHF | TGTGCCAGCAGCGCCCGGACCGCGGGCGAGGAGCCCCAGCATTTT
. | . | TRBJ2-3 | TRBV7-9 | CASSSAQGPYEQYF | TGTGCCAGCAGCTCCGCACAAGGTCCCTATGAGCAGTATTTT
. | . | TRBJ2-7 | TRBV7-9 | CASSLSALFYEQYF | TGTGCCAGCAGCTTGTCGGCCCTTTTCTACGAGCAGTACTTC
. | once | TRBJ2-7 | TRBV7-9 | CASSFTGEDYEQDF | TGTGCCAGCAGCTTTACAGGGGAGGACTACGAGCAGGACTTC
TRBD2 | . | TRBJ2-3 | TRBV5-1 | CASSLENSGGAPDTQYF | TGCGCCAGCAGCTTGGAGAATAGCGGGGGGGCCCCAGATACGCAGTATTTT
TRBD2 | . | TRBJ2-3 | TRBV5-1 | CASPIAGGPSTQYF | TGTGCCAGTCCCATAGCGGGCGGTCCGAGTACGCAGTATTTT
TRBD2 | once | TRBJ2-3 | TRBV7-2 | CASSSSGTCEAHHF | TGTGCCAGCAGTTCTAGCGGGACTTGCGAAGCGCACCATTTT
. | . | TRBJ2-1 | TRBV24-1 | CATSSTGGRVVEQFF | TGTGCCACCAGTAGTACAGGGGGGAGGGTAGTCGAGCAGTTCTTC
. | . | TRBJ2-1 | TRBV7-9 | CASSFQSSYGTDEQFF | TGTGCCAGCAGCTTTCAAAGTAGCTACGGGACCGACGAGCAGTTCTTC
TRBD2 | . | TRBJ2-1 | TRBV7-4 | CASSFQRSGGGYGQFF | TGTGCCAGCAGCTTTCAGAGAAGCGGGGGCGGCTATGGCCAGTTCTTC
TRBD1 | . | TRBJ1-6 | TRBV7-2 | CASSPGTGINSPLHF | TGTGCCAGCAGCCCAGGGACAGGGATTAATTCACCCCTCCACTTT
. | once | TRBJ1-5 | TRBV7-8 | CASSQAGAPHKHF | TGTGCCAGCAGCCAAGCGGGAGCTCCCCACAAGCATTTT
. | . | TRBJ2-3 | TRBV7-9 | CASSLGAGAQDF | TGTGCCAGCAGCCTAGGTGCCGGGGCCCAGGATTTT
. | . | TRBJ1-2 | TRBV5-5 | CASSFTSAHYGYTF | TGTGCCAGCAGCTTTACTAGCGCACACTATGGCTACACCTTC
TRBD2 | . | TRBJ2-7 | TRBV7-8 | CASSLSGGSDAQYF | TGCGCCAGCAGCTTATCGGGAGGTTCCGATGCGCAGTACTTC
. | . | TRBJ2-3 | TRBV24-1 | CATWDGGTGTQYF | TGTGCCACCTGGGACGGGGGCACAGGGACGCAGTATTTT
. | few | TRBJ2-5 | TRBV7-9 | CASSRGREQDTQYF | TGTGCCAGCAGCAGAGGCAGAGAGCAAGATACCCAGTATTTC
. | . | TRBJ1-1 | TRBV7-2 | CASSLDLNGNAHAFF | TGTGCCAGCAGCTTAGATCTAAACGGGAACGCCCATGCTTTCTTT
. | . | TRBJ2-3 | TRBV4-1 | CASRSSTGTDTQYF | TGCGCCAGCAGATCTTCGACAGGCACAGATACGCAGTATTTT
. | . | TRBJ2-3 | TRBV7-9 | CASSSSLATQYF | TGTGCCAGCAGCTCGTCTCTGGCTACGCAGTATTTT
TRBD1 | once | TRBJ1-6 | TRBV7-2 | CASSPGQANSPLHF | TGTGCCAGCAGCCCCGGACAGGCCAATTCACCCCTCCACTTT
. | many | TRBJ1-5 | TRBV19 | CASSMTLAARWPQHF | TGTGCCAGTAGTATGACGTTGGCTGCAAGATGGCCCCAGCATTTT
. | . | TRBJ2-3 | TRBV27 | CASSLWGTDTQYF | TGTGCCAGCAGTTTATGGGGCACAGATACGCAGTATTTT
. | . | TRBJ2-5 | TRBV15 | CATSRSSRQEDQYF | TGTGCCACCAGCAGAAGCAGCAGGCAAGAGGACCAGTACTTC
. | . | TRBJ1-1 | TRBV20-1 | CSVERWGRLHTEAFF | TGCAGCGTTGAACGCTGGGGACGGTTACACACTGAAGCTTTCTTT
TRBD1 | once | TRBJ1-1 | TRBV7-6 | CASSLEGAGTDAFFF | TGTGCCAGCAGCTTAGAGGGGGCAGGCACTGATGCTTTCTTCTTT
TRBD2 | many | TRBJ2-5 | TRBV9 | CASSPGSAGTLETQYF | TGTGCCAGCAGCCCCGGATCAGCGGGGACCTTAGAGACCCAGTACTTC
TRBD1 | few | TRBJ1-1 | TRBV10-3 | CAISTQGANTEAFF | TGTGCCATCAGTACACAGGGGGCGAATACTGAAGCTTTCTTT
. | once | TRBJ2-1 | TRBV9 | CASSLRTYEQYFEQFF | .
. | . | TRBJ2-3 | TRBV12-3/TRBV12-4 | CASSYSVGADTQYF | TGTGCCAGCAGTTACTCGGTTGGGGCAGATACGCAGTATTTT
. | . | TRBJ1-1 | TRBV9 | CASSVDGLPNTQSFF | TGTGCCAGCAGCGTAGATGGTCTTCCGAACACGCAGTCTTTCTTT
TRBD1 | . | TRBJ2-1 | TRBV7-2 | CASSFPGGADYGYFF | TGTGCCAGCAGCTTCCCAGGGGGCGCCGACTATGGCTACTTCTTC
TRBD1 | . | TRBJ2-7 | TRBV7-9 | CPRPGTGTPYEQYF | TGCCCCAGGCCAGGGACAGGGACCCCCTACGAGCAGTACTTC
. | . | TRBJ1-1 | TRBV7-6 | CASSLGGHTEAFFFF | .
. | . | TRBJ2-7 | TRBV25-1 | CAIRVPKQYF | TGTGCCATCCGGGTCCCTAAGCAGTACTTC
. | few | TRBJ1-6 | TRBV7-9 | CASSSEVPGNSPLHF | TGTGCCAGCAGCTCGGAGGTACCTGGGAATTCACCCCTCCACTTT